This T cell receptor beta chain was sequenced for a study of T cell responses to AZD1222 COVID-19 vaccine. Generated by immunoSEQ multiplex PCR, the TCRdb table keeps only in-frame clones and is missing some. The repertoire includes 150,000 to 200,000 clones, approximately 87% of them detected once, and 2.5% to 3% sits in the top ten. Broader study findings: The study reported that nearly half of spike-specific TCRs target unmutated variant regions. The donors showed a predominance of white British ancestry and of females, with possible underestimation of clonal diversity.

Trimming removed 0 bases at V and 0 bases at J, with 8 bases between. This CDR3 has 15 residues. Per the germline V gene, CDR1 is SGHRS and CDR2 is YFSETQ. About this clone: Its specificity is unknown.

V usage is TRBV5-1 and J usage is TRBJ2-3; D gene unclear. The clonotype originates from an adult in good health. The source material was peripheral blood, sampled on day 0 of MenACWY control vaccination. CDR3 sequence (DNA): TGCGCCAGCAGCTTGGTTGCCCGAAGCACAGATACGCAGTATTTT. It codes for CASSLVARSTDTQYF.